Shown below are 9 T cell receptor beta chains from a single sample sequenced in a study of ipilimumab plus nivolumab after autologous stem cell transplantation. The data were produced by immunoSEQ multiplex PCR, yet TCRdb's version contains in-frame clones alone and is incomplete. The sample contains fewer than 20,000 clones, around 80% of which appear only once. The sample in question was PBMCs, obtained in a trial of ipilimumab plus nivolumab as post-transplant consolidation. These receptors were obtained from a male donor with diffuse large B-cell lymphoma.

V is TRBV5-6 and J is TRBJ2-7; D gene unclear. In germline, CDR1 is SGHDT, CDR2 YYEEEE. Trimming removed 1 base at V and 9 bases at J, with 23 bases between. This CDR3 is 16 amino acids long. The CDR3 DNA reads TGTGCCAGCAGCTTGAAGTCAGGCGTTTATTACGAGTGGCAGTACTTC. This encodes CASSLKSGVYYEWQYF.

This clone is a singleton in its sample. The chain recombines TRBV4-3 with TRBJ1-1; the match to TRBD1 covers 8 bases. The CDR3 has 14 amino acids. Germline-derived CDR1 and CDR2 are LGHNA and YSLEER. Trimming cost V 0 bases and J 5 bases; bases outside gene matches: 2. The CDR3 bases are TGCGCCAGCAGCCAAGACAGGGGGCGGACTGAAGCTTTCTTT. As protein: CASSQDRGRTEAFF.

This chain uses TRBV5-6 with TRBJ2-5, with D hard to call. The CDR3 runs 13 residues. The ends were cut back, 0 bases at V and 0 bases at J, with 3 bases in the middle. Germline loops: CDR1 SGHDT, CDR2 YYEEEE. In nucleotides, the CDR3 is TGTGCCAGCAGCTTGGTCCACCAAGAGACCCAGTACTTC. It yields the protein CASSLVHQETQYF. Combining the CDR3 with reference TRBV5-6 and TRBJ2-5 gives the whole variable domain DAGVTQSPTHLIKTRGQQVTLRCSPKSGHDTVSWYQQALGQGPQFIFQYYEEEERQRGNFPDRFSGHQFPNYSSELNVNALLLGDSALYLCASSLVHQETQYFGPGTRLLVL.

The chain combines TRBV2 with TRBJ2-7, with 8 bases that match TRBD1. Germline trimming cut 4 bases from V and 8 bases from J; bases unmatched to any gene: 10. The CDR3 is made up of 14 amino acids. Germline CDR1 reads SNHLY; CDR2 reads FYNNEI. The CDR3 is CASSARDRNSQQYF. The CDR3 DNA reads TGTGCCAGCAGTGCCCGGGACAGGAACAGCCAGCAGTACTTC.

The chain is built from TRBV7-8 and TRBJ1-1; tentatively, D is TRBD1 (5 bases). This CDR3 has 16 residues. V lost 2 bases, J lost 0 bases, and 13 bases lay in between. Germline V gene data show CDR1 as SGHVS and CDR2 as FQNEAQ. CDR3 loop: CASSLLEGRMNTEAFF. The DNA for the CDR3 is TGTGCCAGCAGCTTACTAGAGGGGAGAATGAACACTGAAGCTTTCTTT.

The rearrangement uses TRBV5-6 and TRBJ1-4; D ambiguous. The CDR3 contains 13 residues. V shed 4 bases and J shed 4 bases, with 8 bases lying between them. Germline values: CDR1 SGHDT, CDR2 YYEEEE. The CDR3 region has the DNA TGTGCCAGCAGCCCAGGACTTAATGAAAAACTGTTTTTT. This translates into CASSPGLNEKLFF. Supplemented by reference TRBV5-6 and TRBJ1-4, the full variable domain reads DAGVTQSPTHLIKTRGQQVTLRCSPKSGHDTVSWYQQALGQGPQFIFQYYEEEERQRGNFPDRFSGHQFPNYSSELNVNALLLGDSALYLCASSPGLNEKLFFGSGTQLSVL.

The rearrangement joins TRBV7-2 to TRBJ2-5; D unclear. The V end was cut by 3 bases, the J end by 5 bases, with 19 bases between. Germline CDR1 is SGHTA and CDR2 is FQGNSA. CDR3 length: 16 residues. CDR3 nucleotide sequence: TGTGCCAGCAGCTTGAATCCGGGCTCCATCGGGGAGACCCAGTACTTC. Translation: CASSLNPGSIGETQYF.

This rearrangement joins TRBV13 to TRBJ1-4; D may be TRBD1 (6 bases). This CDR3 region has 14 residues. The germline V gene encodes CDR1 PRHDT and CDR2 FYEKMQ (reference sequence). V shed 5 bases and J shed 10 bases, with 17 bases lying between them. As DNA, the CDR3 is TGTGCCAGCAGCCCGGAAGGACAGATCGGAAAACTGTTTTTT. Protein sequence: CASSPEGQIGKLFF.

V usage is TRBV28 and J usage is TRBJ2-1; 12 bases map to TRBD2. V trimming: 5 bases; J trimming: 5 bases; junction bases outside the gene matches: 13. The CDR3 is 18 residues long. Germline CDR1 and CDR2: MDHEN and SYDVKM. The CDR3 DNA reads as TGTGCCAGCAGTCCTACAACAACGGGACTAGCGGGTAACAATGAGCAGTTCTTC. This codes for CASSPTTTGLAGNNEQFF.